This T cell receptor beta chain came from a study of blood T cell repertoires in COVID-19. Study in general: T cells, B-cell-depleted T cells, or PBMCs supplied cDNA or gDNA.

Per the study methods: Reference gene primer amplification gave nucleated cell count estimates. Profiling relied on immunoSEQ multiplex PCR, and the TCRdb table lists in-frame clones only, not all of them. Clone size and the V and J calls come from that table; the DNA yielded D and trimming. The table includes approximately 330,000 clones, over 85% detected once. To note about this clone: Other nucleotide sequences in the sample specify the same CDR3.

The participants were between roughly 18 and 89 years old and came from some 23 US areas. Either two negative PCRs, clearance, or symptom resolution qualified Cohort 3 donors as recovered. Germline assignment: CDR1 MDHEN and CDR2 SYDVKM. This CDR3 contains 12 residues. The V gene lost 3 bases and the J gene lost 5 bases, with 7 bases spanning the gap. Source material: PBMCs or T cells enriched from blood (not recorded which). The TCR originated in a woman aged 25 to 39 who had recovered from COVID-19. The chain recombines TRBV28 with TRBJ1-2; no definite D call. This CDR3 is CASSLEGYGYTF. In DNA, the CDR3 is TGTGCCAGCAGTTTGGAGGGATATGGCTACACCTTC.